The 11 T cell receptor beta chains in this list originate from one sample, sequenced in a study of blood T cell repertoires in COVID-19. Clones were read by immunoSEQ multiplex PCR, and TCRdb kept only the in-frame ones, dropping some. The sample lists more than 200,000 clones, 86% occurring once. Sequencing used peripheral blood. The receptors originated from a man aged 25-45 years with active or convalescent COVID-19.

The chain uses TRBV4-2 and TRBJ2-2, with TRBD1 identical over 8 bases. Trimming removed 4 bases from V and 7 bases from J; junction bases left unmatched: 11. CDR1 and CDR2 from the germline V gene are LGHNA and YNFKEQ. The CDR3 is 16 amino acids. DNA of the CDR3: TGTGCCAGCAGCCGGCAGGACAGGGCCCGGGGCGGGGAGCTGTTTTTT. It is translated as CASSRQDRARGGELFF.

The chain is built from TRBV5-4 and TRBJ2-7; perhaps TRBD1 as D (5 bases). Trimming cost V 0 bases and J 2 bases, with 9 bases left between them. Looked up from germline, CDR1 is SGHNT and CDR2 is YYREEE (reference sequence). The CDR3 has 14 amino acids. CDR3 amino acids: CASSLEGLTYEQYF. CDR3 DNA sequence: TGTGCCAGCAGCTTGGAGGGGCTGACCTACGAGCAGTACTTC.

The rearrangement joins TRBV6-5 to TRBJ1-2, with D perhaps TRBD1 (5 bases). The CDR3 loop spans 13 amino acids. Per the germline V gene, CDR1 is MNHEY and CDR2 is SVGAGI. Trimming removed 4 bases from V and 2 bases from J, with 8 bases in between. CDR3 region: CASSFQGNYGYTF. In DNA, the CDR3 is TGTGCCAGCAGTTTTCAGGGAAACTATGGCTACACCTTC.

The chain has TRBV6-6 and TRBJ2-3, with 7 bases identical to TRBD2. CDR3 length: 14 residues. The V gene end was trimmed by 7 bases and the J gene end by 0 bases; junction bases not matched to a gene: 4. Germline values: CDR1 MNHNY, CDR2 SVGAGI (reference sequence). In DNA form, the CDR3 reads TGTGCCAGCAAGCGGGGCGCGAGCACAGATACGCAGTATTTT. This translates into CASKRGASTDTQYF.

The V and J genes are TRBV5-1 and TRBJ2-3; 13 bases map to TRBD2. CDR1 is SGHRS, CDR2 YFSETQ, per germline. The CDR3 has 17 amino acids. J lost 2 bases, V lost 1 base, and 4 bases had no gene match. The CDR3 nucleotides read TGCGCCAGCAGCTTGCAACTAGCGGGGGGGCCCACAGATACGCAGTATTTT. Translation: CASSLQLAGGPTDTQYF.

This chain's CDR3 is CATALWGTGASYEQYF. The DNA of the CDR3 is TGTGCCACTGCCCTATGGGGGACAGGGGCATCCTACGAGCAGTACTTC. The chain has TRBV10-3 and TRBJ2-7; 10 bases line up with TRBD1. This CDR3 has 16 amino acids. V lost 10 bases, J lost 1 base, and 13 bases stayed unmatched. CDR1 is ENHRY and CDR2 is SYGVKD in the germline V gene.

The V call is TRBV19, the J call TRBJ1-4; D may be TRBD1 (6 bases). The CDR3 length is 17 residues. The germline V and J ends were trimmed by 5 bases and 6 bases, with 22 bases remaining between them. Looked up from germline, CDR1 is LNHDA and CDR2 is SQIVND (reference sequence). The CDR3: CASSPSGTTAGDEKLFF. The DNA for the CDR3 is TGTGCCAGTAGTCCCTCGGGGACAACGGCGGGGGATGAAAAACTGTTTTTT.

The V gene is TRBV3-1 (or the pseudogene TRBV3-2), the J gene TRBJ1-3; possibly TRBD1 for D (5 bases). This CDR3 has 16 amino acids. CDR1 and CDR2 from the germline V gene are LGHDT and YNNKEL (reference sequence). The ends were cut back, 3 bases at V and 1 base at J, with 13 bases in the middle. The CDR3 region has the DNA TGTGCCAGCAGCCACCCACCGCGGGGGTCTGGAAACACCATATATTTT. This sequence encodes CASSHPPRGSGNTIYF.

This clone was seen more than once but under ten times. The chain carries TRBV4-1 and TRBJ1-1; D unresolved. Germline values: CDR1 MGHRA, CDR2 YSYEKL. This CDR3 is built from 13 residues. Trimming pared 4 bases from V and 8 bases from J, leaving 14 bases between. The CDR3 DNA is TGCGCCAGCAGCCTTCCCGGAGGATTCGAAGCTTTCTTT. This encodes CASSLPGGFEAFF.

The chain employs TRBV10-2 and TRBJ1-6; tentatively, D is TRBD1 (6 bases). Germline loops: CDR1 WSHSY, CDR2 SAAADI. V lost 3 bases to trimming and J lost 7 bases, with 16 bases between them. This CDR3 spans 16 amino acids. CDR3 nucleotide sequence: TGCGCCAGCAGTGATGGTAGGGGACACCAGAATTCACCCCTCCACTTT. This translates into CASSDGRGHQNSPLHF.

This chain joins TRBV2 and TRBJ1-1, with 7 bases aligning to TRBD1. The germline gives CDR1 SNHLY, CDR2 FYNNEI. Unmatched junction bases numbered 7, after V lost 6 bases and J lost 9 bases. The CDR3 spans 12 residues. The CDR3 DNA sequence: TGTGCCAGCAGCCAGCGACAGGGTCAAGCTTTCTTT. Its translation: CASSQRQGQAFF.